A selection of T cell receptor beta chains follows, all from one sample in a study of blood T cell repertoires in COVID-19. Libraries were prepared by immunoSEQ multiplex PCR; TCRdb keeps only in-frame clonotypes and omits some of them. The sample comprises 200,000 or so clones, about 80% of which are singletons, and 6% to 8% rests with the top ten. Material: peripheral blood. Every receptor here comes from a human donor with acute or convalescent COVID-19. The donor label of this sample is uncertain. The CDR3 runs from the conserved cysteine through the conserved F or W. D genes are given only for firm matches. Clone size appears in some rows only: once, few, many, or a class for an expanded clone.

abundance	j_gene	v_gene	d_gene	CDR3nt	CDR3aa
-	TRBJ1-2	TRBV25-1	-	TGTGCCAGCAGTGAACCAGGGTATGGCTACACCTTC	CASSEPGYGYTF
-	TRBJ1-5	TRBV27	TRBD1	TGTGCCAGCAGCCCTGGGACAGGGGGCCGTAATAGCAATCAGCCCCAGCATTTT	CASSPGTGGRNSNQPQHF
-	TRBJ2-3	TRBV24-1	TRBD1	TGTGCCACCAGTGATTGGGACAGGGGGGGAGATACGCAGTATTTT	CATSDWDRGGDTQYF
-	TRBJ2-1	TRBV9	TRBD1	TGTGCCAGCAGCGTAGAACAGGGGGCTAACGATGAGCAGTTCTTC	CASSVEQGANDEQFF
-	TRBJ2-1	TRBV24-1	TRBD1	TGTGCCACCAGTGCACTGGACAGGGGAGGGAATGAGCAGTTCTTC	CATSALDRGGNEQFF
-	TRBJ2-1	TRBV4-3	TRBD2	TGCGCCAGCGCTCTGTTAGCGGGGAACTCCTACAATGAGCAGTTCTTC	CASALLAGNSYNEQFF
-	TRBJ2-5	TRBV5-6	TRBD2	TGTGCCAGCAGCTTGGGACTAGCACAAGAGACCCAGTACTTC	CASSLGLAQETQYF
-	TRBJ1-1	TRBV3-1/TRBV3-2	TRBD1	TGTGCCAGCCGAGACAGGGGCCGTATGAACACTGAAGCTTTCTTT	CASRDRGRMNTEAFF
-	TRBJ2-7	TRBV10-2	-	TGCGCCAGCAGTGACCCGGGAGCCGCTCACTACGAGCAGTACTTC	CASSDPGAAHYEQYF
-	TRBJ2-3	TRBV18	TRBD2	TGTGCCAGCTCCCCGGCGGGAGGGCCGGATACGCAGTATTTT	CASSPAGGPDTQYF
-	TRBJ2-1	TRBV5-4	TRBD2	TGTGCCAGCAGCTTCCGTAGCGGGAGGGTGAATGAGCAGTTCTTC	CASSFRSGRVNEQFF
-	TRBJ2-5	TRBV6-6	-	TGTGCCAGCAGTTCCGGGGACTTTTTAACTCAAGAGACCCAGTACTTC	CASSSGDFLTQETQYF
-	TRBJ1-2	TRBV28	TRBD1	TGTGCCAGCAGTTCGGGGACAGGGGGCCAAGCTAACTATGGCTACACCTTC	CASSSGTGGQANYGYTF
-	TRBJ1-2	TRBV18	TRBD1	TGTGCCAGCTCGCGGGGACAGGAGGTCGGTGGCTACACCTTC	CASSRGQEVGGYTF
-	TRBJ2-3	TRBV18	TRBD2	TGTGCCAGCTCACCCAACCTTTTGGGACTAGCGGGAGTAACAGATACGCAGTATTTT	CASSPNLLGLAGVTDTQYF
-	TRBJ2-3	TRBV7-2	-	TGTGCCACCCGCGGCGGCTCTAGCACAGATACGCAGTATTTT	CATRGGSSTDTQYF
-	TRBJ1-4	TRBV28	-	TGTGCCAGCAGTTTCCCCTTGGGGGGGGGTGAAAAACTGTTTTTT	CASSFPLGGGEKLFF
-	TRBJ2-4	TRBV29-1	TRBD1	TGCAGCGTTGGCCGGGACAGTTTGACGGCCAAAAACATTCAGTACTTC	CSVGRDSLTAKNIQYF
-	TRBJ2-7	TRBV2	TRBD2	TGTGCCAGCAGTGAGAGAGCGGGATCGGATGAGCAGTACTTC	CASSERAGSDEQYF
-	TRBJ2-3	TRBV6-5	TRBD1	TGTGCCAGCCTCTGGGGGACAGGGAACACAGATACGCAGTATTTT	CASLWGTGNTDTQYF
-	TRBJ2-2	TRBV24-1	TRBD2	TGTGCCACCAGTTCTAACAGCGGGAGGGCCGGGGAGCTGTTTTTT	CATSSNSGRAGELFF
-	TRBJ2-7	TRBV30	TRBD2	TGTGCCTGGAGTGGGACCCGGACTAGCGGGAGTCGGGCCTACGAGCAGTACTTC	CAWSGTRTSGSRAYEQYF
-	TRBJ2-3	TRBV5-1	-	TGCGCCAGCAGCCCCCAAACCGGAAGGAGGAGCACAGATACGCAGTATTTT	CASSPQTGRRSTDTQYF
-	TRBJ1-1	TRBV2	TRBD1	TGTGCCAGCAGGGATGGGACAGGGGGATCGGAAGCTTTCTTT	CASRDGTGGSEAFF
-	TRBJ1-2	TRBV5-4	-	TGTGCCAGCAGCCTTAGGGAGTCCTATGGCTACACCTTC	CASSLRESYGYTF
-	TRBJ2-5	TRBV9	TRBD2	TGTGCCAGCAGCGTAGGGCTAGCGGGAGTAGAGACCCAGTACTTC	CASSVGLAGVETQYF
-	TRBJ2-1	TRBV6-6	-	TGTGCCAGCAGGGCACCCAGCGGGCTCTCCTACAATGAGCAGTTCTTC	CASRAPSGLSYNEQFF
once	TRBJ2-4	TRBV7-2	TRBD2	TGTGCCAGCAGCTTAGCGCCTGGACTAGCGGGAGGGCCGGTGTACTTC	CASSLAPGLAGGPVYF
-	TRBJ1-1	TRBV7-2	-	TGTGCCAGCAGCTTTCGACGAGGGAGGAACACTGAAGCTTTCTTT	CASSFRRGRNTEAFF
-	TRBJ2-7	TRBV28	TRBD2	TGTGCCAGCAGGGGGACTAGCGGGAGGTTGTACTTC	CASRGTSGRLYF
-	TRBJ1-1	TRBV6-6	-	TGTGCCAGCAGTTACTCAGGGGGGAACACTGAAGCTTTCTTT	CASSYSGGNTEAFF
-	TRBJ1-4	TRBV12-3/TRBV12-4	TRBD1	TGTGCCAGCAGTCCGGGACAGGCCGAAAAACTGTTTTTT	CASSPGQAEKLFF
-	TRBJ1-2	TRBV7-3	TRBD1	TGTGCCAGCAGCCCCGGGACAGCTTTTGGGTATGGCTACACCTTC	CASSPGTAFGYGYTF
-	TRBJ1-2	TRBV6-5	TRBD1	TGTGCCAGCAGTTTCACAGGGGATGGGCACTATGGCTACACCTTC	CASSFTGDGHYGYTF
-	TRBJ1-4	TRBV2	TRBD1	TGTGCCAGCAGTCACCCGGAACAGGGGGCAGGTGAAAAACTGTTTTTT	CASSHPEQGAGEKLFF
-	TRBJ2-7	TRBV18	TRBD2	TGTGCCAGCTCACCTTCGGGACTATCGGCATCCTACGAGCAGTACTTC	CASSPSGLSASYEQYF
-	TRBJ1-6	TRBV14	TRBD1	TGTGCCAGCAGCCAGCTTACAGGGGAAAATAATTCACCCCTCCACTTT	CASSQLTGENNSPLHF
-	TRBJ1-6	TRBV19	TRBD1	TGTGCCAGTAGTATTCGGGGACAGGGGCCTTCACCCCTCCACTTT	CASSIRGQGPSPLHF
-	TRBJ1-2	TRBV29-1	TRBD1	TGCAGCGTTGAAGATCGGAGACAGGGAGACTACACCTTC	CSVEDRRQGDYTF
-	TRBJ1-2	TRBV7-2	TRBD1	TGTGCCAGCAGCTTAGGACAGGGGAACTATGGCTACACCTTC	CASSLGQGNYGYTF
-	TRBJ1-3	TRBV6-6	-	TGTGCCAGCAGTTTCTCCGGGACTGCTGGAAACACCATATATTTT	CASSFSGTAGNTIYF
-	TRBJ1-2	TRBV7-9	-	TGTGCCAGCAGCCGGGGGAACTATGGCTACACCTTC	CASSRGNYGYTF
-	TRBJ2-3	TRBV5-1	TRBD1	TGCGCCAGCAGCTTGGGCGACAGGGGGGTCACAGATACGCAGTATTTT	CASSLGDRGVTDTQYF
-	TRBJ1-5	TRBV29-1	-	TGCAGCGCGGGGGGAGGAGGAAGCAATCAGCCCCAGCATTTT	CSAGGGGSNQPQHF
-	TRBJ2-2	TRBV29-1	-	TGCAGCGGAGCGACAGCCGCGAACACCGGGGAGCTGTTTTTT	CSGATAANTGELFF
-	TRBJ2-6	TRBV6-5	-	TGTGCCAGCAGGAAGGACAGCTCTGGGGCCAACGTCCTGACTTTC	CASRKDSSGANVLTF
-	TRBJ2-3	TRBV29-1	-	TGCAGCGTTGAGCCAGGGGGGCTGGATACGCAGTATTTT	CSVEPGGLDTQYF
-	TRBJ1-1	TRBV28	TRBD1	TGTGCCAGCAGCCGACAGGGATGGAACACTGAAGCTTTCTTT	CASSRQGWNTEAFF
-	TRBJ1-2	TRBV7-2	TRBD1	TGTGCCAGCAGCTTAGGCGGACAGGCGGGCGGGGTAGGCGGCTACACCTTC	CASSLGGQAGGVGGYTF
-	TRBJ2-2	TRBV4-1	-	TGCGCCAGCAGCCCTAATGACCCCAGCGGGCCGTCCACCGGGGAGCTGTTTTTT	CASSPNDPSGPSTGELFF
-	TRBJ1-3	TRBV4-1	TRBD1	TGCGCCAGCAGCCAGAGGTTTCGGGGACAGGGGGAAGGAAACACCATATATTTT	CASSQRFRGQGEGNTIYF
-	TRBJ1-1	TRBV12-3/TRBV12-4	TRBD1	TGTGCCAGCAGCCCAGGGGGAAACACTGAAGCTTTCTTT	CASSPGGNTEAFF
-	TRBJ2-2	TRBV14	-	TGTGCCAGCAGCCTGAGCCGGGCGAACACCGGGGAGCTGTTTTTT	CASSLSRANTGELFF
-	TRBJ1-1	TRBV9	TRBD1	TGTGCCAGCAGCGGACGGGACAGGGGGAACACTGAAGCTTTCTTT	CASSGRDRGNTEAFF
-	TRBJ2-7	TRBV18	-	TGTGCCAGCTCACCGGCGACAGACTGGGAGCAGTACTTC	CASSPATDWEQYF
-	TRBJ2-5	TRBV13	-	TGTGCCAGCAGCCTAGCGTCTCTTCAGGAGACCCAGTACTTC	CASSLASLQETQYF